Sequencing of this T cell receptor (beta chain) was carried out in a study of response to subunit inactivated influenza vaccine. Overall study findings and caveats: The authors suggested that every seasonal influenza vaccination recruits few new T cells.

CDR3 length equals 14 residues. Germline V gene lookup returns CDR1 MNHNS and CDR2 SASEGT. V dropped 5 bases and J dropped 1 base, with 12 bases sitting between them. In TCRdb, the RT-PCR reads were re-called with MiXCR into one record per CDR3 protein. The sample consists of hundreds of thousands of distinct CDR3 sequences, about 17% of them appearing once. This clonotype was counted between two and nine times. Its antigen is as yet unknown. The TCR was taken from a man aged 50 to 69 who received an inactivated influenza vaccine. This material consisted of CD4+ T cells sorted from PBMCs, taken less than 25 months after vaccination. The chain combines TRBV6-1 with TRBJ2-7; TRBD1 is a possible D gene (6 bases). In DNA, the CDR3 is TGTGCCAGCAGTCGTAAGACAGGTTCCTACGAGCAGTACTTC. It yields the protein CASSRKTGSYEQYF.